Each of the 16 T cell receptor beta chains below was sequenced from the same sample in a study of OX40 agonist ivuxolimab in advanced cancers. Repertoires were generated with immunoSEQ multiplex PCR, while TCRdb's copy carries only in-frame clones and drops some. The sample gives approximately 89,000 clones, roughly 87% of which show up once; about 0.33% is in the top ten. The starting material was CD4+ or CD8+ T cells sorted from blood, obtained in a trial of the OX40 agonist ivuxolimab. These receptor sequences come from an adult with an advanced solid tumor such as melanoma, head and neck, liver or kidney cancer.

The V gene is TRBV5-1, the J gene TRBJ1-6, with TRBD1 identical over 10 bases. This CDR3 comprises 16 residues. The ends lost 1 base at V and 11 bases at J; junction bases unmatched: 9. Per the germline V gene, CDR1 is SGHRS and CDR2 is YFSETQ. The CDR3 DNA is TGCGCCAGCAGCTTGCCTCGTGGGACAGGGGAGGCACCCCTCCACTTT. It yields the protein CASSLPRGTGEAPLHF.

The chain links TRBV7-8 to TRBJ2-7, with D unclear. From germline, CDR1 is SGHVS and CDR2 FQNEAQ. V lost 1 base and J lost 3, with 7 bases in between. The CDR3 contains 13 residues. In nucleotides, the CDR3 is TGTGCCAGCAGCTTAGTTCGTGGCTACGAGCAGTACTTC. Its protein is CASSLVRGYEQYF.

The chain links TRBV7-3 to TRBJ1-2, with unresolved D. This CDR3 comprises 13 residues. V was trimmed by 5 bases and J by 2 bases, leaving 9 bases between them. CDR1 is SGHTA and CDR2 is FQGTGA in the germline V gene. The CDR3 loop is CASSQSVNYGYTF. CDR3 bases: TGTGCCAGCAGCCAATCAGTAAACTATGGCTACACCTTC. The whole variable domain, remainder taken from reference TRBV7-3 and TRBJ1-2, is GAGVSQTPSNKVTEKGKYVELRCDPISGHTALYWYRQSLGQGPEFLIYFQGTGAADDSGLPNDRFFAVRPEGSVSTLKIQRTERGDSAVYLCASSQSVNYGYTFGSGTRLTVV.

The chain is built from TRBV7-9 and TRBJ2-7; 7 bases line up with TRBD1. J lost 5 bases, V lost 2 bases, and 9 bases had no gene match. The CDR3 has 15 amino acids. Per germline, CDR1 SEHNR and CDR2 FQNEAQ (reference sequence). The CDR3 DNA reads as TGTGCCAGCAGCTTATGGGTGGGACAGAGGGACGAGCAGTACTTC. Translating gives CASSLWVGQRDEQYF. Drawing the rest from reference TRBV7-9 and TRBJ2-7, the complete variable domain is DTGVSQNPRHKITKRGQNVTFRCDPISEHNRLYWYRQTLGQGPEFLTYFQNEAQLEKSRLLSDRFSAERPKGSFSTLEIQRTEQGDSAMYLCASSLWVGQRDEQYFGPGTRLTVT.

This clone appeared a few times. Here the CDR3 DNA reads TGCGCCAGCAGCCAAGATTTGAAGACCGAGCAGTTCTTC. Protein sequence: CASSQDLKTEQFF. J is TRBJ2-1 and V is TRBV4-3; D unresolved. Germline V CDR1 and CDR2: LGHNA, YSLEER. The V end lost 0 bases, the J end lost 10 bases, and 10 bases lay between the germline ends. CDR3 size: 13 residues.

This clone showed up just a few times. V is TRBV6-5 and J is TRBJ1-2, with 9 bases aligning to TRBD1. The CDR3 runs to 13 residues. The germline gives CDR1 MNHEY, CDR2 SVGAGI. J lost 8 bases, V lost 5 bases, and 6 bases had no gene match. The DNA of the CDR3 is TGTGCCAGCAGTGTAACAGGGGGCTGGGGCTACACCTTC. Translating gives CASSVTGGWGYTF.

V gene TRBV6-5 combines with J gene TRBJ2-1; 8 nucleotides line up with TRBD1. The germline CDR1 and CDR2 sequences are MNHEY and SVGAGI. Trimming took 6 bases from V and 8 from J; bases not matched to a gene: 12. The CDR3 spans 15 residues. The DNA for the CDR3 is TGTGCCAGCAGGATCGTTCGGGACAGGACCCATGAGCAGTTCTTC. It translates to CASRIVRDRTHEQFF.

This chain uses TRBV28 with TRBJ1-2, with 7 nucleotides matching TRBD1. CDR1 and CDR2 from the germline V gene are MDHEN and SYDVKM. V shed 4 bases, J shed 3 bases, and the junction held 2 bases outside the gene matches. This CDR3 comprises 13 residues. The CDR3 protein is CASSSGTDYGYTF. The CDR3 nucleotides read TGTGCCAGCAGTTCCGGGACAGACTATGGCTACACCTTC.

J is TRBJ2-2 and V is TRBV5-4; 7 bases align to TRBD1. From germline, CDR1 is SGHNT and CDR2 YYREEE (reference sequence). J lost 8 bases, V lost 5 bases, and 6 bases had no gene match. The CDR3 sequence is 13 residues long. The CDR3 DNA is TGTGCCAGCAGGGGGACAGACCTGGGGGAGCTGTTTTTT. Encoded protein: CASRGTDLGELFF.

This clone was detected a few times. The chain links TRBV6-1 to TRBJ1-2; D not certain. Germline loops: CDR1 MNHNS, CDR2 SASEGT. V was pared by 3 bases and J by 6 bases, with 17 bases between. The CDR3 has 15 amino acids. In nucleotides, the CDR3 is TGTGCCAGCAGTGAGAGGTTGGCCGCCTCTAATGGCTACACCTTC. Amino acids: CASSERLAASNGYTF.

The chain is built from TRBV10-3 and TRBJ1-2; TRBD1 might be the D (5 bases). The CDR3 is made up of 14 amino acids. Germline CDR1 is ENHRY and CDR2 is SYGVKD. Trimming removed 5 bases at V and 7 bases at J, with 17 bases between. The CDR3 protein is CAISKDMKVLGYTF. In DNA form, the CDR3 reads TGTGCCATCAGTAAGGACATGAAGGTGCTTGGCTACACCTTC.

The CDR3 loop is CASSLMTSTDTQYF. In DNA, the CDR3 is TGTGCCAGCAGCTTAATGACTAGCACAGATACGCAGTATTTT. V and J are TRBV11-2 and TRBJ2-3; no clear D. The V end was cut by 2 bases, the J end by 0 bases, with 6 bases between. Germline V gene sequence: CDR1 SGHAT, CDR2 FQNNGV. The CDR3 length is 14 residues.

The chain links TRBV7-9 to TRBJ1-1; no firm D call. V lost 1 base to trimming and J lost 7 bases, with 4 bases between them. Germline CDR1 is SEHNR and CDR2 is FQNEAQ (reference sequence). This CDR3 has 11 amino acids. The CDR3 protein is CASSLGFEAFF. As DNA, the CDR3 is TGTGCCAGCAGCTTAGGATTTGAAGCTTTCTTT.

This clone was observed a handful of times. The rearrangement links TRBV7-3 to TRBJ2-7; D is ambiguous. V was cut by 4 bases and J by 2 bases, with 12 bases left in between. Germline V CDR1 and CDR2: SGHTA, FQGTGA. The CDR3 sequence is 14 residues long. The CDR3 loop reads CASSSPNNPYEQYF. CDR3 nucleotide sequence: TGTGCCAGCAGCTCTCCCAACAATCCCTACGAGCAGTACTTC.

The chain uses TRBV18 and TRBJ1-2, with D unresolved. Trimming stripped 3 bases from V and 4 bases from J, with 15 bases between. Germline CDR1 is KGHSH and CDR2 is LQKENI. The CDR3 totals 15 residues. CDR3 region: CASSPDTGWGYGYTF. Here the CDR3 DNA reads TGTGCCAGCTCACCCGATACGGGGTGGGGCTATGGCTACACCTTC. Supplemented by reference TRBV18 and TRBJ1-2, the full variable domain reads NAGVMQNPRHLVRRRGQEARLRCSPMKGHSHVYWYRQLPEEGLKFMVYLQKENIIDESGMPKERFSAEFPKEGPSILRIQQVVRGDSAAYFCASSPDTGWGYGYTFGSGTRLTVV.

The rearrangement links TRBV7-2 to TRBJ2-7, with 7 nucleotides matching TRBD1. CDR3 length equals 13 residues. The V segment lost 5 bases and the J segment 6 bases; nucleotides outside the gene matches: 7. Germline V CDR1 and CDR2: SGHTA, FQGNSA. CDR3 region: CASSRSTGTEQYF. The CDR3 nucleotides read TGTGCCAGCAGCCGCTCGACAGGGACCGAGCAGTACTTC.